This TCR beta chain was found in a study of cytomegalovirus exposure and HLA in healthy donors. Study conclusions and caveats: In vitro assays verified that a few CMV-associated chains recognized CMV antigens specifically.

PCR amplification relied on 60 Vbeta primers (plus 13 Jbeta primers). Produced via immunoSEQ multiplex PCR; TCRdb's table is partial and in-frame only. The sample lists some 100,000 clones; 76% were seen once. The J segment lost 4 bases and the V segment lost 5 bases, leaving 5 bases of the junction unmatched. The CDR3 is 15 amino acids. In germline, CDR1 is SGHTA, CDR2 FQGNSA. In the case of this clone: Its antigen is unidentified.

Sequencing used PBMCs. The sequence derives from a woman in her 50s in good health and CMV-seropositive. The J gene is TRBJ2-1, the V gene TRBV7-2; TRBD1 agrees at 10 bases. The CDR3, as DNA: TGTGCCAGCAGCCGACAGGGACAGGGGTACAATGAGCAGTTCTTC. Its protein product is CASSRQGQGYNEQFF.